These 25 T cell receptor beta chains were all obtained from the same sample, sequenced in a study of T cell repertoires in cytomegalovirus infection. TCRdb reprocessed the reads with MiXCR, giving one entry per CDR3 protein. Altogether 600,000 to 800,000 distinct CDR3 sequences are present, 20% to 25% being singletons, with the ten largest covering 6.5% to 10%. Sequencing was carried out using CD8+ T cells from PBMCs. These receptors were obtained from a human donor in good health (CMV status not recorded). Some clones in this sample may be carry-over from other donors' samples.

This clonotype came up a few times. The chain carries TRBV28 and TRBJ2-5; 7 positions agree with TRBD1. Germline CDR1 is MDHEN and CDR2 is SYDVKM. The CDR3 consists of 17 residues. V was clipped by 8 bases and J by 2 bases; unmatched bases: 17. The CDR3 bases are TGTGCCAGCCTGAAATTCTCGGGACAGATACAGCAAGAGACCCAGTACTTC. This codes for CASLKFSGQIQQETQYF. The variable domain in full, completed from reference TRBV28 and TRBJ2-5, reads DVKVTQSSRYLVKRTGEKVFLECVQDMDHENMFWYRQDPGLGLRLIYFSYDVKMKEKGDIPEGYSVSREKKERFSLILESASTNQTSMYLCASLKFSGQIQQETQYFGPGTRLLVL.

This clonotype has a handful of counts. The CDR3 protein is CASSWWRSHEQYV. As DNA, the CDR3 is TGTGCCAGCAGCTGGTGGAGGTCCCACGAGCAGTACGTC. The gene calls are TRBV11-3 and TRBJ2-7, with D maybe TRBD2 (5 bases). The CDR3 runs to 13 residues. Trimming cost V 4 bases and J 5 bases, with 12 bases left between them. The V gene's germline CDR1 is SGHNT and CDR2 YENEEA.

This clonotype was seen repeatedly, ten times or more. The rearrangement uses TRBV7-2 and TRBJ1-4; D is unclear. Germline lookup yields CDR1 SGHTA and CDR2 FQGNSA. The V end was cut by 5 bases, the J end by 0 bases, with 4 bases between. There are 13 residues in the CDR3. CDR3 region: CASSPATNEKLFF. The CDR3 nucleotides read TGTGCCAGCAGCCCTGCAACTAATGAAAAACTGTTTTTT.

This clonotype has a count of ten or more. The chain employs TRBV25-1 and TRBJ1-1, with unresolved D. The CDR3 extends over 15 amino acids. The germline V gene has CDR1 MGHDK and CDR2 SYGVNS. The V gene lost 6 bases and the J gene lost 0 bases, with 14 bases spanning the gap. CDR3 residues: CASRPIDTMNTEAFF. The CDR3 DNA reads as TGTGCCAGCAGGCCCATCGACACCATGAACACTGAAGCTTTCTTT.

This sequence joins TRBV28 and TRBJ2-3, with 11 bases that match TRBD2. The germline gives CDR1 MDHEN, CDR2 SYDVKM. CDR3 length: 19 residues. V gave up 3 bases and J gave up 3 bases; unmatched junction bases: 14. CDR3 bases: TGTGCCAGCAGTTTCCCAACTAGCGGGGGCCCCGCGGGAACAGATACGCAGTATTTT. Its protein is CASSFPTSGGPAGTDTQYF.

This clonotype was counted only a few times. The V and J genes are TRBV27 and TRBJ2-7; 9 bases are a match to TRBD2. From germline, CDR1 is MNHEY and CDR2 SMNVEV (reference sequence). V dropped 5 bases and J dropped 3; count of bases not matched to a gene: 11. The length of the CDR3 is 16 residues. The CDR3, as DNA: TGTGCCAGCAGTGCCTCTAGCGGGGATACCTTCTACGAGCAGTACTTC. Protein product: CASSASSGDTFYEQYF.

This clonotype was counted a few times. The genes are TRBV29-1 and TRBJ2-5; 7 positions agree with TRBD1. J was trimmed by 6 bases and V by 5 bases; bases with no gene match: 12. Germline assignment: CDR1 SQVTM and CDR2 ANQGSEA. This CDR3 spans 14 amino acids. The CDR3 DNA follows: TGCAGCGTTTGGGAACGACAGGGCGGAAAGACCCAGTACTTC. Translating it yields CSVWERQGGKTQYF.

This clonotype occurred a few times. This chain joins TRBV27 and TRBJ1-1; no definite D call. V shed 6 bases and J shed 0 bases, with 11 bases lying between them. The CDR3 sequence is 14 residues long. Germline lookup yields CDR1 MNHEY and CDR2 SMNVEV (reference sequence). The CDR3 here is CASSSIRVNTEAFF. In DNA form, the CDR3 reads TGTGCCAGCAGCTCTATAAGGGTGAACACTGAAGCTTTCTTT.

There are a few counts of this clonotype. The chain links TRBV12-3 or TRBV12-4 to TRBJ2-1; 8 bases fit TRBD1. The CDR3 consists of 14 residues. The junction had 10 bases not matched to a gene; V was cut back by 6 bases and J by 9 bases. The CDR3: CASSHNRGKGEQFF. In DNA form, the CDR3 reads TGTGCCAGCAGCCATAACAGGGGGAAGGGTGAGCAGTTCTTC.

In its sample, this clonotype was seen a few times. CDR3 DNA: TGCGCCAGCAGCCAACGACTAGCGGGGGGGTACAATGAGCAGTTCTTC. Translation: CASSQRLAGGYNEQFF. The V gene is TRBV4-3, the J gene TRBJ2-1, with 14 bases identical to TRBD2. CDR3 length: 16 amino acids. Germline values: CDR1 LGHNA, CDR2 YSLEER. V lost 2 bases to trimming and J lost 4 bases; unmatched junction nucleotides: 1.

This clonotype was recorded a few times. The gene calls are TRBV9 and TRBJ1-1; D remains unclear. Per the germline V gene, CDR1 is SGDLS and CDR2 is YYNGEE. This CDR3 contains 13 residues. V was cut by 4 bases and J by 3 bases, with 10 bases left in between. The CDR3 protein is CASSYQEYTEAFF. As DNA, the CDR3 is TGTGCCAGCAGCTACCAGGAGTACACTGAAGCTTTCTTT.

This clonotype came up a few times. The V and J genes are TRBV2 and TRBJ2-7; TRBD2 matches 7 bases. The germline gives CDR1 SNHLY, CDR2 FYNNEI. V lost 7 bases and J lost 4; bases outside the gene matches: 16. The length of the CDR3 is 16 residues. The CDR3 loop reads CASNQGASGYKYEQYF. In nucleotides, the CDR3 is TGTGCCAGCAACCAAGGGGCTAGCGGATACAAATACGAGCAGTACTTC.

This clonotype has a handful of counts. The chain has TRBV29-1 and TRBJ1-1; possible D gene TRBD1, 5 bases. The CDR3 has 14 residues. Trimming shortened V by 0 bases and J by 1 base, and 9 bases separated the two germline ends. CDR1 SQVTM and CDR2 ANQGSEA come from the germline V gene. CDR3: CSVEDLGENTEAFF. In DNA form, the CDR3 reads TGCAGCGTTGAAGATCTGGGGGAGAACACTGAAGCTTTCTTT.

This clonotype was counted at least ten times. The rearrangement uses TRBV7-8 and TRBJ2-7, with D possibly TRBD1 on 5 matching bases. Trimming removed 1 base from V and 2 bases from J, with 9 bases in between. The CDR3 is made up of 14 amino acids. Germline-derived CDR1 and CDR2 are SGHVS and FQNEAQ. In nucleotides, the CDR3 is TGTGCCAGCAGCTTAGTCCAGGGAACCTACGAGCAGTACTTC. Encoded protein: CASSLVQGTYEQYF. The entire variable domain, with the rest obtained from reference TRBV7-8 and TRBJ2-7, is as follows: GAGVSQSPRYKVAKRGQDVALRCDPISGHVSLFWYQQALGQGPEFLTYFQNEAQLDKSGLPSDRFFAERPEGSVSTLKIQRTQQEDSAVYLCASSLVQGTYEQYFGPGTRLTVT.

This clonotype was recorded at least ten times. The chain carries TRBV7-9 and TRBJ2-1; D is unclear. CDR1 is SEHNR and CDR2 is FQNEAQ in the germline V gene (reference sequence). The CDR3 is made up of 13 amino acids. V dropped 5 bases and J dropped 13 bases, with 18 bases sitting between them. CDR3 DNA sequence: TGTGCCAGCAGCGAGTACAGCGATTCATCCCAGTTCTTC. The encoded protein is CASSEYSDSSQFF. Combining the CDR3 with reference TRBV7-9 and TRBJ2-1 gives the whole variable domain DTGVSQNPRHKITKRGQNVTFRCDPISEHNRLYWYRQTLGQGPEFLTYFQNEAQLEKSRLLSDRFSAERPKGSFSTLEIQRTEQGDSAMYLCASSEYSDSSQFFGPGTRLTVL.

This chain links TRBV4-1 with TRBJ2-2, with 8 bases lining up with TRBD1. CDR1 is MGHRA and CDR2 is YSYEKL in the germline V gene. This CDR3 is built from 14 residues. V lost 1 base and J lost 7; bases outside the gene matches: 2. The CDR3 coding sequence is TGCGCCAGCAGCCAAGGACAGGGGCTCGGGGAGCTGTTTTTT. Residues: CASSQGQGLGELFF.

The V gene is TRBV13, the J gene TRBJ1-5; 12 bases are a match to TRBD1. CDR1 is PRHDT, CDR2 FYEKMQ, per germline (reference sequence). The CDR3 totals 16 residues. V was pared by 5 bases and J by 2 bases, with 4 bases of the junction left unmatched. The CDR3 protein is CASSARDRGRNQPQHF. The CDR3 region has the DNA TGTGCCAGCAGCGCCCGGGACAGGGGGCGCAATCAGCCCCAGCATTTT.

This clonotype was picked up a small number of times. The chain links TRBV19 to TRBJ1-1; D not certain. The germline gives CDR1 LNHDA, CDR2 SQIVND (reference sequence). The CDR3 sequence is 14 residues long. V lost 2 bases and J lost 4, with 11 bases in between. CDR3 coding DNA: TGTGCCAGTAGTATATCATCAGGTCGCACTGAAGCTTTCTTT. As protein: CASSISSGRTEAFF.

The chain employs TRBV12-3 or TRBV12-4 and TRBJ2-2; a possible D gene is TRBD2 (6 bases). V lost 10 bases, J lost 8 bases, and 11 bases lay in between. The CDR3 spans 11 residues. The CDR3: CATWEAGELFF. DNA of the CDR3: TGTGCCACCTGGGAGGCGGGGGAGCTGTTTTTT.

V usage is TRBV4-3 and J usage is TRBJ2-4; TRBD1 or TRBD2 may be the D gene (5 bases each). Germline CDR1 reads LGHNA; CDR2 reads YSLEER. Trimming cost V 0 bases and J 3 bases, with 18 bases left between them. The CDR3 is 18 amino acids. In nucleotides, the CDR3 is TGCGCCAGCAGCCAAGATTCTGGACACAGCGAGGGCAAAAACATTCAGTACTTC. Translated, it gives CASSQDSGHSEGKNIQYF.

There are a few counts of this clonotype. The chain couples TRBV4-2 to TRBJ1-6, with D uncertain. The CDR3 is 17 residues long. Germline assignment: CDR1 LGHNA and CDR2 YNFKEQ. Trimming shortened V by 0 bases and J by 0 bases, and 9 bases separated the two germline ends. For the CDR3, the DNA is TGTGCCAGCAGCCAAGATAGGACTAGCTCCTATAATTCACCCCTCCACTTT. Translation gives CASSQDRTSSYNSPLHF.

This clonotype was found many times. This CDR3 is CASNRQGSPYEQYF. The CDR3 nucleotides read TGTGCCAGCAACCGACAGGGGTCCCCCTACGAGCAGTACTTC. J is TRBJ2-7 and V is TRBV12-3 or TRBV12-4; 8 positions match TRBD1. The CDR3 runs to 14 residues. Trimming at V came to 7 bases and at J to 2 bases, leaving 7 bases not matched to a gene.

Worth noting for this clonotype: A much larger clone lies a single base off, so this may be a read error. The conserved phenylalanine or tryptophan normally closing the CDR3 is absent here, so this likely arose from a read error. The V gene is TRBV7-2, the J gene TRBJ2-3; either TRBD1 or TRBD2 may fit D (5 bases each). Trimming pared 0 bases from V and 0 bases from J, leaving 16 bases between. Germline V gives CDR1 SGHTA, CDR2 FQGNSA. The CDR3 runs to 18 residues. The CDR3 sequence: CASSLARTGTLSTDTQYS. The CDR3 DNA reads as TGTGCCAGCAGCTTAGCCCGCACCGGGACGCTAAGCACAGATACGCAGTATTCT.

This chain uses TRBV7-9 with TRBJ2-7; no definite D call. CDR1 SEHNR and CDR2 FQNEAQ come from the germline V gene (reference sequence). Trimming pared 5 bases from V and 3 bases from J, leaving 17 bases between. This CDR3 spans 15 amino acids. The CDR3 spells CASSATSMMDYEQYF. CDR3 DNA sequence: TGTGCCAGCAGCGCCACGAGTATGATGGACTACGAGCAGTACTTC. Supplemented by reference TRBV7-9 and TRBJ2-7, the full variable domain reads DTGVSQNPRHKITKRGQNVTFRCDPISEHNRLYWYRQTLGQGPEFLTYFQNEAQLEKSRLLSDRFSAERPKGSFSTLEIQRTEQGDSAMYLCASSATSMMDYEQYFGPGTRLTVT.

This clonotype was picked up one time. V and J are TRBV20-1 and TRBJ2-3, with D unclear. V was shortened by 3 bases and J by 2 bases, with 12 bases between the two germline ends. Germline CDR1 is DFQATT and CDR2 is SNEGSKA (reference sequence). The CDR3 has 14 residues. CDR3 DNA: TGCAGTGCTAGCACCATTACCAACACAGATACGCAGTATTTT. It is translated as CSASTITNTDTQYF.